These T cell receptor beta chains were read from a single sample in a study of T cell changes during pregnancy in multiple sclerosis. Repertoires were generated with immunoSEQ multiplex PCR, while TCRdb's copy carries only in-frame clones and drops some. Among 49,000 or so clones listed, 85% to 95% were seen once. The material was peripheral blood, obtained in the third trimester of pregnancy. These receptors came from a female donor with multiple sclerosis, enrolled in a pregnancy study. The CDR3 runs from the conserved cysteine through the conserved F or W. Each record gives: CDR3 DNA, CDR3 protein, D gene, J gene, V gene, clone size. D genes are given only for firm matches. Size values are once, few and many counts, or a class for expanded clones, and some rows have none.

CDR3nt: TGTGCCAGCAGATCCGACTTTTCCACAGATACGCAGTATTTT
CDR3aa: CASRSDFSTDTQYF
d_gene: NA
j_gene: TRBJ2-3
v_gene: TRBV7-2
abundance: NA

CDR3nt: TGTGCCAGTAGTCTTGGACAGTACAATGAGCAGTTCTTC
CDR3aa: CASSLGQYNEQFF
d_gene: NA
j_gene: TRBJ2-1
v_gene: TRBV19
abundance: NA

CDR3nt: TGTGCCAGCAGCTACGGACAGGGGGCTTCCGAGCAGTACTTC
CDR3aa: CASSYGQGASEQYF
d_gene: TRBD1
j_gene: TRBJ2-7
v_gene: TRBV7-6
abundance: NA

CDR3nt: TGTGCCAGCAGCCAAAATCACAGGGACGGCTACACCTTC
CDR3aa: CASSQNHRDGYTF
d_gene: NA
j_gene: TRBJ1-2
v_gene: TRBV14
abundance: NA

CDR3nt: TGCGCCAGCAGCAACACTAGCGGGAGTAATGAGCAGTTCTTC
CDR3aa: CASSNTSGSNEQFF
d_gene: TRBD2
j_gene: TRBJ2-1
v_gene: TRBV5-1
abundance: NA

CDR3nt: TGTGCCAGCAGTTCCGGACTAGCGGGAGCGAATGAGCAGTTCTTC
CDR3aa: CASSSGLAGANEQFF
d_gene: TRBD2
j_gene: TRBJ2-1
v_gene: TRBV28
abundance: NA

CDR3nt: TGTGCCAGCAGTTACAGGACAGAGAACACTGAAGCTTTCTTT
CDR3aa: CASSYRTENTEAFF
d_gene: NA
j_gene: TRBJ1-1
v_gene: TRBV6-6
abundance: NA

CDR3nt: TGTGCCAGCAGCTTAGTCCCTTCAGGGGCAGGGGGATCGTCCCAGTACTTC
CDR3aa: CASSLVPSGAGGSSQYF
d_gene: TRBD1
j_gene: TRBJ2-5
v_gene: TRBV7-2
abundance: NA

CDR3nt: TGTGCCAGCAGCGTGGGGCTAGCGGGAGCGATAGATACGCAGTATTTT
CDR3aa: CASSVGLAGAIDTQYF
d_gene: TRBD2
j_gene: TRBJ2-3
v_gene: TRBV9
abundance: once

CDR3nt: TGTGCCAGCAGCTTGGCAAATCGACTAGCTCTCCAAGAGACCCAGTACTTC
CDR3aa: CASSLANRLALQETQYF
d_gene: TRBD2
j_gene: TRBJ2-5
v_gene: TRBV5-6
abundance: NA

CDR3nt: TGTGCCAGCAGCCAATTCGACAATGAGCAGTTCTTC
CDR3aa: CASSQFDNEQFF
d_gene: NA
j_gene: TRBJ2-1
v_gene: TRBV4-2
abundance: NA

CDR3nt: TGTGCCAGCAGCGTTGGAGGGGCAGATACGCAGTATTTT
CDR3aa: CASSVGGADTQYF
d_gene: NA
j_gene: TRBJ2-3
v_gene: TRBV9
abundance: NA

CDR3nt: TGTGCCAGCAGTTTCTCCACCTATCGCACAGATACGCAGTATTTT
CDR3aa: CASSFSTYRTDTQYF
d_gene: NA
j_gene: TRBJ2-3
v_gene: TRBV6-5
abundance: NA

CDR3nt: TGTGCCAGCAGCGGAGCCCTTTTCTCCACAGATACGCAGTATTTT
CDR3aa: CASSGALFSTDTQYF
d_gene: NA
j_gene: TRBJ2-3
v_gene: TRBV7-9
abundance: NA

CDR3nt: TGTGCCAGCAGTTTAGGGGGCTTGGGCTACGAGCAGTACTTC
CDR3aa: CASSLGGLGYEQYF
d_gene: NA
j_gene: TRBJ2-7
v_gene: TRBV27
abundance: NA

CDR3nt: TGTGCCAGCAGTCTCCCCGGGAGTTCGGAGACCCAGTACTTC
CDR3aa: CASSLPGSSETQYF
d_gene: NA
j_gene: TRBJ2-5
v_gene: TRBV28
abundance: NA

CDR3nt: TGCGCCAGCAGCCACGGACTAGCGGGAGGTGAAGAGACCCAGTACTTC
CDR3aa: CASSHGLAGGEETQYF
d_gene: TRBD2
j_gene: TRBJ2-5
v_gene: TRBV4-3
abundance: NA

CDR3nt: TGTGCCAGCAGTCCCCTCAGGGCGGGAGGGGGGGAGACCCAGTACTTC
CDR3aa: CASSPLRAGGGETQYF
d_gene: TRBD2
j_gene: TRBJ2-5
v_gene: TRBV25-1
abundance: NA

CDR3nt: TGTGCCAGCGGCAAAACCAGCAGGGGCTACGAGCAGTACTTC
CDR3aa: CASGKTSRGYEQYF
d_gene: NA
j_gene: TRBJ2-7
v_gene: TRBV5-8
abundance: NA

CDR3nt: TGTGCCAGCAGTTTATATATGGGGGCATTTGGCTACACCTTC
CDR3aa: CASSLYMGAFGYTF
d_gene: NA
j_gene: TRBJ1-2
v_gene: TRBV27
abundance: NA

CDR3nt: TGCAGCACCGTACTGACTGAAGCTTTCTTT
CDR3aa: CSTVLTEAFF
d_gene: NA
j_gene: TRBJ1-1
v_gene: TRBV29-1
abundance: NA

CDR3nt: TGTGCCAGTAGTCCACAGGCGGGGGGACTTATGAACACTGAAGCTTTCTTT
CDR3aa: CASSPQAGGLMNTEAFF
d_gene: NA
j_gene: TRBJ1-1
v_gene: TRBV19
abundance: once

CDR3nt: TGTGCCAGCAGTCTGACTAGCGGGAGCAGCGAGCAGTACTTC
CDR3aa: CASSLTSGSSEQYF
d_gene: TRBD2
j_gene: TRBJ2-7
v_gene: TRBV2
abundance: NA

CDR3nt: TGTGCCAGCAGCGTTGACGGGAACTTCCCAGATACGCAGTATTTT
CDR3aa: CASSVDGNFPDTQYF
d_gene: NA
j_gene: TRBJ2-3
v_gene: TRBV9
abundance: NA

CDR3nt: TGTGCCTGGTCCAGGGGGTATGACACTGAAGCTTTCTTT
CDR3aa: CAWSRGYDTEAFF
d_gene: TRBD1
j_gene: TRBJ1-1
v_gene: TRBV30
abundance: once

CDR3nt: TGTGCCCTCCACACAGAAAACACTGAAGCTTTCTTT
CDR3aa: CALHTENTEAFF
d_gene: NA
j_gene: TRBJ1-1
v_gene: TRBV30
abundance: few

CDR3nt: TGTGCTAGCAGCCCACTGCCGCGGGCTCCCAATGAGCAGTTCTTC
CDR3aa: CASSPLPRAPNEQFF
d_gene: NA
j_gene: TRBJ2-1
v_gene: TRBV7-7
abundance: once

CDR3nt: TGTGCCAGCAGGGAGGGTGCTAGCGGGAGGAGCTCCTACAATGAGCAGTTCTTC
CDR3aa: CASREGASGRSSYNEQFF
d_gene: TRBD2
j_gene: TRBJ2-1
v_gene: TRBV5-4
abundance: NA

CDR3nt: TGTGCCAGCAGCCCAGGTCGACTAGCGGGGGACTCCTACAATGAGCAGTTCTTC
CDR3aa: CASSPGRLAGDSYNEQFF
d_gene: TRBD2
j_gene: TRBJ2-1
v_gene: TRBV11-3
abundance: NA

CDR3nt: TGTGCCAGCAGTGCTGGCGGGAGTTTCGATGAGCAGTTCTTC
CDR3aa: CASSAGGSFDEQFF
d_gene: TRBD2
j_gene: TRBJ2-1
v_gene: TRBV6-1
abundance: once

CDR3nt: TGTGCCAGCAGCCACGGTGGACAGGGGATAAATGAGCAGTTCTTC
CDR3aa: CASSHGGQGINEQFF
d_gene: TRBD1
j_gene: TRBJ2-1
v_gene: TRBV2
abundance: NA

CDR3nt: TGTGCCAGCAGCTCCTTTTTAGCGAGCAATGAGCAGTTCTTC
CDR3aa: CASSSFLASNEQFF
d_gene: NA
j_gene: TRBJ2-1
v_gene: TRBV7-2
abundance: NA

CDR3nt: TGTGCCAGCAGCCATCAGGGAGGGAGCCGCACCGGGGAGCTGTTTTTT
CDR3aa: CASSHQGGSRTGELFF
d_gene: TRBD2
j_gene: TRBJ2-2
v_gene: TRBV5-6
abundance: NA

CDR3nt: TGCAGCGTTGGCCTAACGGGGAATGAGCAGTTCTTC
CDR3aa: CSVGLTGNEQFF
d_gene: NA
j_gene: TRBJ2-1
v_gene: TRBV29-1
abundance: NA

CDR3nt: TGTGCCAGCAGCTTTGGGCAGGGTAATTCACCCCTCCACTTT
CDR3aa: CASSFGQGNSPLHF
d_gene: NA
j_gene: TRBJ1-6
v_gene: TRBV7-9
abundance: NA

CDR3nt: TGCGCCAGCAGCCATTACAGGGGTAGCAATCAGCCCCAGCATTTT
CDR3aa: CASSHYRGSNQPQHF
d_gene: TRBD1
j_gene: TRBJ1-5
v_gene: TRBV4-1
abundance: NA

CDR3nt: TGTGCCAGCAGTTTACGGGGTTCTGGGGCCAACGTCCTGACTTTC
CDR3aa: CASSLRGSGANVLTF
d_gene: NA
j_gene: TRBJ2-6
v_gene: TRBV27
abundance: NA

CDR3nt: TGTGCCAGCAGCGTATTCGACAGGGGGGGGGCTTATGGCTACACCTTC
CDR3aa: CASSVFDRGGAYGYTF
d_gene: TRBD1
j_gene: TRBJ1-2
v_gene: TRBV9
abundance: NA

CDR3nt: TGTGCCAGCAGCTTGGCAGGAAATTCACCCCTCCACTTT
CDR3aa: CASSLAGNSPLHF
d_gene: NA
j_gene: TRBJ1-6
v_gene: TRBV11-1
abundance: NA

CDR3nt: TGTGCCAGCAGTGAATTTAGCGGGAAAGGGACTGGGACTGAAGCTTTCTTT
CDR3aa: CASSEFSGKGTGTEAFF
d_gene: NA
j_gene: TRBJ1-1
v_gene: TRBV25-1
abundance: NA

CDR3nt: TGTGCCAGCAGTTTGGGGCGGGGGAGGAAGACTGAAGCTTTCTTT
CDR3aa: CASSLGRGRKTEAFF
d_gene: NA
j_gene: TRBJ1-1
v_gene: TRBV28
abundance: NA

CDR3nt: TGTGCCAGCAGCCTCGCAGGAGGCGCTGAAGCTTTCTTT
CDR3aa: CASSLAGGAEAFF
d_gene: NA
j_gene: TRBJ1-1
v_gene: TRBV4-2
abundance: NA

CDR3nt: TGTGCCAGCAGCCTGACAGGGAACGGTGAGCAGTTCTTC
CDR3aa: CASSLTGNGEQFF
d_gene: TRBD1
j_gene: TRBJ2-1
v_gene: TRBV7-2
abundance: NA

CDR3nt: TGTGCCAGCAGCCAAGATGCAGGGAGCAATCAGCCCCAGCATTTT
CDR3aa: CASSQDAGSNQPQHF
d_gene: NA
j_gene: TRBJ1-5
v_gene: TRBV4-2
abundance: NA

CDR3nt: TGCGCCAGCAGGCCAGCGAGCTCCTACGAGCAGTACTTC
CDR3aa: CASRPASSYEQYF
d_gene: NA
j_gene: TRBJ2-7
v_gene: TRBV5-1
abundance: NA

CDR3nt: TGTGCCAGCAGCTTAAACAACGGGAGGGCCGGCGAGCAGTACTTC
CDR3aa: CASSLNNGRAGEQYF
d_gene: TRBD2
j_gene: TRBJ2-7
v_gene: TRBV7-6
abundance: NA

CDR3nt: TGCGCCAGCAGCTTGCTGGCGAACACTGAAGCTTTCTTT
CDR3aa: CASSLLANTEAFF
d_gene: NA
j_gene: TRBJ1-1
v_gene: TRBV5-1
abundance: few

CDR3nt: TGTGCCAGCAGTCGGGCACAGGCTATCAACTATGGCTACACCTTC
CDR3aa: CASSRAQAINYGYTF
d_gene: NA
j_gene: TRBJ1-2
v_gene: TRBV28
abundance: NA

CDR3nt: TGTGCCAGCAGCTCGCCCGGGTGGGGGAGGGCCGGTGAGACCCAGTACTTC
CDR3aa: CASSSPGWGRAGETQYF
d_gene: TRBD2
j_gene: TRBJ2-5
v_gene: TRBV5-4
abundance: NA

CDR3nt: TGTGCCAGCAGCCAAAAATCGGGACTGACGACTGTCCATGAGCAGTTCTTC
CDR3aa: CASSQKSGLTTVHEQFF
d_gene: NA
j_gene: TRBJ2-1
v_gene: TRBV11-3
abundance: NA

CDR3nt: TGTGCCAGCAGCGCCAGGGGACAAACAGATACGCAGTATTTT
CDR3aa: CASSARGQTDTQYF
d_gene: NA
j_gene: TRBJ2-3
v_gene: TRBV9
abundance: once

CDR3nt: TGCGCCAGCAGCCAATCCGGCCTAGCGGGAGGGGGTTACAATGAGCAGTTCTTC
CDR3aa: CASSQSGLAGGGYNEQFF
d_gene: TRBD2
j_gene: TRBJ2-1
v_gene: TRBV4-3
abundance: once

CDR3nt: TGTGCCAGTAGTATGCTAGCGGGAGTCGGGGAGCAGTTCTTC
CDR3aa: CASSMLAGVGEQFF
d_gene: TRBD2
j_gene: TRBJ2-1
v_gene: TRBV19
abundance: NA